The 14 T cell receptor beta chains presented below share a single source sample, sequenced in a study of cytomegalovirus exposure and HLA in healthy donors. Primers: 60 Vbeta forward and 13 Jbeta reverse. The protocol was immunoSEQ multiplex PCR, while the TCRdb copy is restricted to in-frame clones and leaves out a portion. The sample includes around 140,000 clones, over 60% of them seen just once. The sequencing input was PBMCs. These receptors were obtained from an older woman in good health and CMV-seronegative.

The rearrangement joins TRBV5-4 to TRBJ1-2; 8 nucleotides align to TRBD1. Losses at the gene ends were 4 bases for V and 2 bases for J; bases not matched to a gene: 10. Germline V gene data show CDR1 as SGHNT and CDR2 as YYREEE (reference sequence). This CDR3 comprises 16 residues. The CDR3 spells CASSIPPGQVNYGYTF. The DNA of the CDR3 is TGTGCCAGCAGCATACCTCCGGGACAGGTGAACTATGGCTACACCTTC. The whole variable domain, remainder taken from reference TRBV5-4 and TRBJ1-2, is ETGVTQSPTHLIKTRGQQVTLRCSSQSGHNTVSWYQQALGQGPQFIFQYYREEENGRGNFPPRFSGLQFPNYSSELNVNALELDDSALYLCASSIPPGQVNYGYTFGSGTRLTVV.

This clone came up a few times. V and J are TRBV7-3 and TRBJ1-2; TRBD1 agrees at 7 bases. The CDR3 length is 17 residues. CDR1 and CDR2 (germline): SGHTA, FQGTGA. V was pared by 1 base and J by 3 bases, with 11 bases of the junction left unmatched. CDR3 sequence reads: CASSLRTTAGTDYGYTF. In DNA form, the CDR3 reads TGTGCCAGCAGCTTAAGAACTACTGCCGGGACAGACTATGGCTACACCTTC.

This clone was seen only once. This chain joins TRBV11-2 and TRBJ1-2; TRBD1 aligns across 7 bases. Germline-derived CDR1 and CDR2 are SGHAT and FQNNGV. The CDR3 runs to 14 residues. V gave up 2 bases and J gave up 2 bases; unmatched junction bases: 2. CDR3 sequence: CASSLMGQNYGYTF. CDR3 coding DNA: TGTGCCAGCAGCTTAATGGGACAGAACTATGGCTACACCTTC.

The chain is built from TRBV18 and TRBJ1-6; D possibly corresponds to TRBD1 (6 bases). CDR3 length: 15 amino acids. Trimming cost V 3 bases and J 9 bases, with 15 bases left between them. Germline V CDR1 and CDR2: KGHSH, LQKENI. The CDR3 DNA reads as TGTGCCAGCTCACCTTACCCGGGGGGGCGTTCACCCCTCCACTTT. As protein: CASSPYPGGRSPLHF.

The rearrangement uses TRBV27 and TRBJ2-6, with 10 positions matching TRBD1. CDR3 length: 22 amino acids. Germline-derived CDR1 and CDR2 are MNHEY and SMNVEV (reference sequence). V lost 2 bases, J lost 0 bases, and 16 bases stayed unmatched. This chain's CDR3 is CASSLRAWGQGPISSGANVLTF. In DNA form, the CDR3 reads TGTGCCAGCAGTTTAAGGGCCTGGGGACAGGGGCCTATTAGCTCTGGGGCCAACGTCCTGACTTTC.

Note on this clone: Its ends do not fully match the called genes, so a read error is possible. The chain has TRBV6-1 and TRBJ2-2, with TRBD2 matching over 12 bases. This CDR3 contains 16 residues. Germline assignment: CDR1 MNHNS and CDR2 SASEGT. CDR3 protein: CASSARTSGTIGELCF. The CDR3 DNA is TGTGCCAGCAGTGCTAGGACTAGCGGGACAATCGGGGAGCTGTGTTTT.

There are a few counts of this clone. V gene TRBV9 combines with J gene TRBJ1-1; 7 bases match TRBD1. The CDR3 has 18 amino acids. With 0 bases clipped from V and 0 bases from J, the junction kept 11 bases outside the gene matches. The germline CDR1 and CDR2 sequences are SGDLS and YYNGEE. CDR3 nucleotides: TGTGCCAGCAGCGTAGAGTCCCACGACAGGGTGGTGAACACTGAAGCTTTCTTT. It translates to CASSVESHDRVVNTEAFF.

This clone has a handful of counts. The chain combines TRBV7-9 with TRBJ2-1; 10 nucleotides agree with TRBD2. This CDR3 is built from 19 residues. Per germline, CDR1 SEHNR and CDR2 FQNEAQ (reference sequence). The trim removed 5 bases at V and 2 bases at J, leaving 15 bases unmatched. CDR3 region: CASSKSIILSGRAYNEQFF. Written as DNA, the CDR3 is TGTGCCAGCAGCAAATCGATAATACTCAGCGGGAGGGCCTACAATGAGCAGTTCTTC. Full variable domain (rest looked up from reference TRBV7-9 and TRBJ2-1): DTGVSQNPRHKITKRGQNVTFRCDPISEHNRLYWYRQTLGQGPEFLTYFQNEAQLEKSRLLSDRFSAERPKGSFSTLEIQRTEQGDSAMYLCASSKSIILSGRAYNEQFFGPGTRLTVL.

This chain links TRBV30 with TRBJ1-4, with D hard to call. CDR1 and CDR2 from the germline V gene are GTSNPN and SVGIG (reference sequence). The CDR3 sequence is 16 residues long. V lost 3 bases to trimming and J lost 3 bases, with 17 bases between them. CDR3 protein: CAWSPPTYPANEKLFF. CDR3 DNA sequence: TGTGCCTGGAGCCCTCCTACTTACCCCGCTAATGAAAAACTGTTTTTT.

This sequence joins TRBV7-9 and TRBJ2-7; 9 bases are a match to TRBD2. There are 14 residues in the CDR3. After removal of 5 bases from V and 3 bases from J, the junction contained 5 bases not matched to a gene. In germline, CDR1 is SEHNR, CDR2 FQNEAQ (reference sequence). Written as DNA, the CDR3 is TGTGCCAGCAGCCCACTGACTAGCGGCTACGAGCAGTACTTC. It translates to CASSPLTSGYEQYF.

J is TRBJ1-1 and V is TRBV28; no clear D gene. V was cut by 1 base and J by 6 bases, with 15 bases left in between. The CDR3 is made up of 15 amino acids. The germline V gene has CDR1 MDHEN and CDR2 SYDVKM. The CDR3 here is CASSLSKTGGAEAFF. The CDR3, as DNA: TGTGCCAGCAGTTTATCTAAAACCGGCGGTGCTGAAGCTTTCTTT.

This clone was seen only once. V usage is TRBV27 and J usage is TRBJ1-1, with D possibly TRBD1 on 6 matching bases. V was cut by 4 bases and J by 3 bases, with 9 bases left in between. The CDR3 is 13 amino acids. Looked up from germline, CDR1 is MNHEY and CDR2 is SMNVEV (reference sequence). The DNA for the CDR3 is TGTGCCAGCAGTTCGGACAGATACACTGAAGCTTTCTTT. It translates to CASSSDRYTEAFF.

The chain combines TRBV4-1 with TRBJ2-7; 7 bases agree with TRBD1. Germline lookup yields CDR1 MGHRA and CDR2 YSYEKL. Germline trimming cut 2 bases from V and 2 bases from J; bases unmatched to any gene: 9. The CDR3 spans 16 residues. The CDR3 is CASSQLQGTSPYEQYF. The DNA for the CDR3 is TGCGCCAGCAGCCAATTACAGGGGACCTCACCCTACGAGCAGTACTTC.

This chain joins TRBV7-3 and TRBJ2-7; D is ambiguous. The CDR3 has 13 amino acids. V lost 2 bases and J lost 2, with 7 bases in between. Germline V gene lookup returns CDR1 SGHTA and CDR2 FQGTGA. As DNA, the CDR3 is TGTGCCAGCAGCTTAGGAGTTGCCTACGAGCAGTACTTC. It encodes CASSLGVAYEQYF.